Below are 17 T cell receptor beta chains sequenced from a single sample in a study of persistence of HIV-infected CD4 T cells. This was the immunoSEQ version 4 assay in survey mode. Sequenced by immunoSEQ multiplex PCR; TCRdb stores in-frame clones only, minus some. Of tens of thousands of clones listed, 82% were seen once; the top ten hold 15% to 20%. The antigens these receptors bind are not known. The stimulus was an HIV-1 Gag 15-mer peptide pool, 0.95 to 1 ug/peptide/mL. Sorted nonresponding memory CD4+ T cells were CD40L-negative, CD69-negative, CD45RO-high. This specimen was CD4+ T cells sorted from PBMCs after roughly 18-hour stimulation, taken from a patient who received antiretroviral therapy. These receptors all come from an adult woman with HIV who was CMV-seropositive.

The chain employs TRBV27 and TRBJ1-5; D is unclear. Trimming stripped 6 bases from V and 2 bases from J, with 14 bases between. Germline CDR1 and CDR2: MNHEY and SMNVEV (reference sequence). This CDR3 comprises 15 residues. CDR3 nucleotide sequence: TGTGCCAGCAGCCGCTGGGGTAGGGGCAATCAGCCCCAGCATTTT. This translates into CASSRWGRGNQPQHF.

This chain links TRBV5-5 with TRBJ1-1; 7 bases are a match to TRBD1. V dropped 0 bases and J dropped 4; count of bases not matched to a gene: 6. CDR3 length: 15 residues. CDR1 and CDR2 (germline): SGHKS, YYEKEE (reference sequence). Here the CDR3 reads CASSLDRGRGTEAFF. The CDR3 nucleotides are TGTGCCAGCAGCTTGGACAGGGGTCGGGGCACTGAAGCTTTCTTT.

This clone has only one observation. The V and J genes are TRBV7-3 and TRBJ2-1; 9 bases align to TRBD2. Germline V gives CDR1 SGHTA, CDR2 FQGTGA. The CDR3 consists of 20 residues. Unmatched junction bases numbered 25, after V lost 5 bases and J lost 8 bases. CDR3 in DNA: TGTGCCAGCAGCGCGATGCCTACAGGGAGGTCGAGCGGGAGGAGCCATGAGCAGTTCTTC. Protein: CASSAMPTGRSSGRSHEQFF.

V is TRBV19 and J is TRBJ1-1; 10 nucleotides align to TRBD1. The CDR3 sequence is 15 residues long. CDR1 and CDR2 (germline): LNHDA, SQIVND (reference sequence). V dropped 10 bases and J dropped 1; count of bases not matched to a gene: 9. This chain's CDR3 is CATKTGQGTNTEAFF. CDR3 nucleotides: TGTGCCACCAAAACGGGACAGGGGACGAACACTGAAGCTTTCTTT.

The gene calls are TRBV6-6 and TRBJ1-2; possible D gene TRBD1, 5 bases. Trimming shortened V by 0 bases and J by 8 bases, and 7 bases separated the two germline ends. The CDR3 runs to 12 residues. Germline V gene data show CDR1 as MNHNY and CDR2 as SVGAGI (reference sequence). The CDR3 bases are TGTGCCAGCAGTTACTCGACAGACGGCTACACCTTC. It codes for CASSYSTDGYTF.

This clone is a singleton in its sample. The chain uses TRBV19 and TRBJ2-4; 8 bases fit TRBD1. J lost 3 bases, V lost 3 bases, and 7 bases had no gene match. The germline V gene encodes CDR1 LNHDA and CDR2 SQIVND (reference sequence). The CDR3 length is 16 residues. The CDR3 spells CASSIGGQGFKNIQYF. CDR3 nucleotides: TGTGCCAGTAGTATCGGCGGACAGGGTTTCAAAAACATTCAGTACTTC.

This rearrangement joins TRBV24-1 to TRBJ2-1, with 13 bases identical to TRBD2. Germline CDR1 is KGHDR and CDR2 is SFDVKD. Trimming removed 3 bases from V and 4 bases from J; junction bases left unmatched: 2. The CDR3 has 16 amino acids. The CDR3 DNA sequence: TGTGCCACCAGTGATAGACTAGCGGGAGGTTACAATGAGCAGTTCTTC. This gives the protein CATSDRLAGGYNEQFF.

The V gene is TRBV5-1, the J gene TRBJ2-3, with 11 bases identical to TRBD2. The CDR3 loop spans 16 amino acids. Germline V CDR1 and CDR2: SGHRS, YFSETQ. V shed 5 bases and J 2 bases; nucleotides not matched to a gene: 7. CDR3 region: CASRRTSGGPTDTQYF. CDR3 sequence (DNA): TGCGCCAGCAGAAGAACTAGCGGGGGACCCACAGATACGCAGTATTTT.

V usage is TRBV24-1 and J usage is TRBJ2-1, with 11 bases matching TRBD1. This CDR3 has 16 amino acids. V lost 4 bases and J lost 6; bases outside the gene matches: 7. Germline CDR1 is KGHDR and CDR2 is SFDVKD. The CDR3 coding sequence is TGTGCCACCAGTGACCCCGGACAGGGGGCTCTCAATGAGCAGTTCTTC. As protein: CATSDPGQGALNEQFF.

The rearrangement links TRBV5-4 to TRBJ2-5, with no clear D. V shed 0 bases and J shed 0 bases, with 6 bases lying between them. CDR1 SGHNT and CDR2 YYREEE come from the germline V gene (reference sequence). The CDR3 is made up of 14 amino acids. CDR3 protein: CASSLGQNQETQYF. The CDR3 region has the DNA TGTGCCAGCAGCTTGGGGCAGAACCAAGAGACCCAGTACTTC.

The J gene is TRBJ1-2, the V gene TRBV7-9; TRBD1 matches at 9 bases. V gave up 5 bases and J gave up 7 bases; unmatched junction bases: 5. The CDR3 has 13 amino acids. CDR1 is SEHNR and CDR2 is FQNEAQ in the germline V gene (reference sequence). CDR3: CASSQQGAGGYTF. In nucleotides, the CDR3 is TGTGCCAGCAGCCAACAGGGGGCTGGTGGCTACACCTTC.

The V gene is TRBV7-2, the J gene TRBJ2-7; tentative D call: TRBD2 (7 bases). The CDR3 has 17 residues. Germline V gene data show CDR1 as SGHTA and CDR2 as FQGNSA. With 2 bases removed from V and 3 bases from J, the gap between germline ends came to 20 bases. CDR3 region: CASSLMRGLTGGYEQYF. The CDR3 DNA reads as TGTGCCAGCAGCTTAATGCGGGGGCTCACGGGGGGCTACGAGCAGTACTTC.

This clone was seen a few times. V gene TRBV4-1 combines with J gene TRBJ1-5; D not certain. Trimming left V 0 bases short and J 5 bases short, with 11 bases between. This CDR3 comprises 15 residues. Germline values: CDR1 MGHRA, CDR2 YSYEKL. As DNA, the CDR3 is TGCGCCAGCAGCCAAGATCCCGGGTCGTATCAGCCCCAGCATTTT. It codes for CASSQDPGSYQPQHF.

Here the CDR3 reads CASSHRDSNEQFF. CDR3 sequence (DNA): TGTGCCAGCAGCCACCGGGACTCAAATGAGCAGTTCTTC. This sequence joins TRBV5-6 and TRBJ2-1, with D tentatively TRBD2 (6 bases). Germline assignment: CDR1 SGHDT and CDR2 YYEEEE. There are 13 residues in the CDR3. Trimming took off 4 bases at V and 7 bases at J, with 12 bases between the two ends.

The chain combines TRBV5-6 with TRBJ2-2; 10 bases are a match to TRBD1. J gave up 5 bases and V 4 bases, and 8 bases lay outside the gene matches. The CDR3 has 16 amino acids. The germline V gene encodes CDR1 SGHDT and CDR2 YYEEEE. CDR3 in amino acids: CASSLRDRGTTGELFF. DNA for the CDR3: TGTGCCAGCAGCCTCCGGGACAGGGGAACAACCGGGGAGCTGTTTTTT.

V and J are TRBV19 and TRBJ1-2; perhaps TRBD1 as D (6 bases). CDR3 length: 13 amino acids. Trimming removed 1 base at V and 6 bases at J, with 9 bases between. Germline CDR1 is LNHDA and CDR2 is SQIVND (reference sequence). CDR3 in amino acids: CASSIGAGDGYTF. CDR3 bases: TGTGCCAGTAGTATAGGGGCAGGGGATGGCTACACCTTC.

V and J are TRBV6-2 or TRBV6-3 and TRBJ2-1; 12 bases align to TRBD2. This CDR3 is built from 18 residues. J lost 6 bases, V lost 2 bases, and 11 bases had no gene match. Looked up from germline, CDR1 is MNHEY and CDR2 is SVGEGT. The CDR3 DNA reads TGTGCCAGCAGTTACATTCGGTATGCGACTAGCGGGGGCAATGAGCAGTTCTTC. It yields the protein CASSYIRYATSGGNEQFF.